This T cell receptor beta chain comes out of a study of shared clonotypes between healthy human individuals (dated by TCRdb to 2020 to 2021). General notes on the study: The cohort comprised a couple of women and a few men aged 18 to 49 years. For each donor, CD4 naive and CD4 memory were each given three plates, CD8 naive was given two plates, and CD8 memory was given one plate. To estimate repertoire size and how much clonotype sharing occurs between individuals, the study deeply sequenced the blood TCR repertoires of roughly 5 healthy adults. Libraries were prepared and TCR repertoires were sequenced by different laboratories using diverse techniques, in order to increase sequencing depth and limit assay-specific biases. Between about 0.8 and 9 billion PBMCs per donor were obtained by leukapheresis. Study-wide conclusions, independent of this receptor: Sharing across several donors was observed for around 4.8% of naive CD4, 3% to 3.5% of naive CD8, 2% to 2.5% of memory CD4, and around 0.42% of memory CD8 clonotypes. Incomplete sequencing was indicated by rarefaction of sorted-subset datasets, despite the large sequencing depth. Estimated clonotype richness was generally larger for naive than for memory subsets. The small number of donors limited the genetic and exposure-history diversity represented. Based on pairwise subsampling, the degree of clonotype sharing among donors was expected to be affected by sequencing depth. Sampling was restricted to blood, and TCR repertoires in tissues likely differ from the TCR repertoires found in blood. Compared with non-shared clonotypes, clonotypes shared by all four sorted-subset donors had higher generation probabilities.

Healthy HIV-negative adults with no recently reported acute infections or vaccinations were included as donors. Only Caucasian adults living in Nashville, Tennessee, USA were represented among the donors. Magnetic negative selection was used to enrich CD4+ T cells, after which naive cells were positively selected on CD45RA and the negative fraction became the memory subset. Blood was obtained by leukapheresis, after which PBMCs were separated by Ficoll-Histopaque density gradient centrifugation and cryopreserved in liquid nitrogen vapor phase. Analytical flow cytometry was used to check the purity and quantity of each magnetically sorted T cell population. From each sorted fraction, genomic DNA was isolated and quantified by UV absorbance on a Nanodrop 2000c. On this clone: The antigen this receptor binds is unknown. There are no base qualities to consult, and no much larger clone falls within one base.

CDR1 and CDR2 are drawn from the germline V gene (reference sequence): SEHNR, FQNEAQ. V is reduced by 3 bases and J by 5 bases, leaving a spacing of 7 bases between them. The CDR3 has 12 amino acids, counting the end cysteine and phenylalanine. This entry keeps only the CDR3 DNA: 36 bases, framed from base 1. TCR CDR3 regions were amplified from genomic DNA by multiplex PCR using the deep immunoSEQ assay. Genomic DNA extracted from each cell subset was distributed evenly over all wells of several immunoSEQ 96-well plates, and each plate served as one replicate. For sorted subsets, roughly 200 ng genomic DNA, equal to tens of thousands of T cell genomes, was loaded into each replicate PCR. Purified libraries were quantified with a Qubit 3.0 fluorometer, sized on a Bioanalyzer 2100, and re-quantified with the KAPA Library Quantification kit. Each immunoSEQ 96-well plate was sequenced on its own single-read 150-cycle Illumina NextSeq 550 flow cell. Turning to the authors' computational methods: Because the immunoSEQ output held only junctional sequences and lacked quality scores, the filtering could not match the filtering applied to full-length reads. Sequences were annotated with PyIR, a Python wrapper for IgBLAST v1.9, using IMGT germline references to assign V/J genes and CDR3. Reads were removed for weak V/J assignments (E-value above 1e-6), missing CDR3, stop codons, out-of-frame junctions, or ambiguous translated residues. V3J clonotypes were defined by identical inferred V gene, J gene, and CDR3 amino acid sequence. Percentage overlap between repertoires was computed as shared unique clonotypes divided by the size of the smaller repertoire. RTK rarefaction, the Chao1 estimator, and Recon v2.1 estimates of unobserved clonotypes were used to assess repertoire richness. Generation probabilities were computed with OLGA for all TCRbeta clonotypes obtained by the gDNA method from four donors. What TCRdb holds here is the immuneACCESS table cut down to in-frame rearrangements. Part of the clones is not present; checked against another copy, under half of the missing clones reflect an unresolved V gene, and the others are unexplained. The V and J calls and clone size come from that table; D and trimming were worked out from the DNA. The sample records 950,000 to 1,100,000 clones, roughly 70% of which are singletons. Of the sample, about 1.5% falls within the top ten clones.

The material sequenced was memory CD4+ T cells sorted from blood. The cell subset or site label for this specimen denotes: CD45RA-negative fraction. The receptor was derived from a young man in good health. This receptor chain uses TRBV7-9 and TRBJ2-5; the D gene is unclear. The sequenced DNA is TGTGCCAGCAGCTTCAGCTTGGAGACCCAGTACTTC. This encodes CASSFSLETQYF.